The clone carrying this T cell receptor beta chain occurred once. Its antigen is currently unknown. The entry originates in a study of long-term antiretroviral therapy in people with HIV. Whole-study results and caveats: An increase in diversity followed ART, yet levels stayed below transplant donor controls. Among HIV repertoires, CDR3 length ranges were narrower than those of controls. Collection of the blood took place between the mid-2000s and the late 2010s. The ART regimens in use then may have been less effective than current ones. Clonotypes expanded prior to ART showed repertoire dominance at all sampled time points.

The authors ran the immunoSEQ assay, v3.0, at survey level. Assay: immunoSEQ multiplex PCR; the TCRdb copy retains only in-frame clones and omits some. The sample shows just under 8,000 clones, approximately 84% of them seen only once. The sequenced sample was unsorted PBMCs, obtained around 2.7 years before starting antiretroviral therapy. The receptor comes from a man in his forties or fifties with HIV.

The CDR3, as DNA: TGTGCCAGCAGCTTCTACAGGGTAGATACGCAGTATTTT. Its translation is CASSFYRVDTQYF. The V call is TRBV7-2, the J call TRBJ2-3; weak D call: TRBD1 (6 bases). The CDR3 sequence is 13 residues long. Trimming removed 3 bases from V and 5 bases from J, with 9 bases in between. Germline CDR1 and CDR2: SGHTA and FQGNSA.